This T cell receptor (beta chain) comes out of a study of human thymus T cells. Measured with immunoSEQ multiplex PCR; TCRdb has only the in-frame clones, and not every one. There are tens of thousands of clones in the sample; around 94% occur only once, and around 5.9% lies in the top ten. All available leukocytes, rather than a set cell count, yielded the blood DNA. The CDR3 runs 20 residues. Trimming took off 4 bases at V and 0 bases at J, with 22 bases between the two ends. Germline CDR1 reads LGHNA; CDR2 reads YNFKEQ. Sequenced material: blood. The chain joins TRBV4-2 to TRBJ2-6, with D possibly being TRBD1 or TRBD2 (6 bases each). The origin of this receptor is a boy in the first two years of life with a congenital heart defect but otherwise immunologically healthy. The CDR3 loop is CASSLKTGSGAASGANVLTF. The CDR3 region has the DNA TGTGCCAGCAGCCTTAAAACAGGGTCGGGGGCGGCCTCTGGGGCCAACGTCCTGACTTTC.